The present TCR beta chain was sequenced within a study of blood T cell repertoires in COVID-19. Looked up from germline, CDR1 is LNHDA and CDR2 is SQIVND (reference sequence). CDR3 length equals 15 residues. V lost 2 bases and J 7 bases, leaving 12 bases between the germline ends. Measured with immunoSEQ multiplex PCR; TCRdb has only the in-frame clones, and not every one. The data show tens of thousands of clones, with about 84% seen just once and 20% to 30% held by the top ten. The chain recombines TRBV19 with TRBJ1-6, with D perhaps TRBD1 (5 bases). The sample taken for sequencing was peripheral blood. This clonotype was sampled from a human donor in a cohort sampled during active COVID-19. CDR3 region: CASSISNRSNSPLHF. The CDR3 region has the DNA TGTGCCAGTAGTATAAGCAACAGGTCGAATTCACCCCTCCACTTT.